This is a list of T cell receptor beta chains from one sample in a study of T cells in tuberculosis. Clones were read by immunoSEQ multiplex PCR, and TCRdb kept only the in-frame ones, dropping some. This sample has roughly 44,000 clones, with roughly 96% found just once. The sample was PBMCs. The receptors come from a donor between 10 and 35 years old with latent tuberculosis or without tuberculosis infection. The CDR3 runs from the conserved cysteine through the conserved F or W. A D gene is named only where the DNA matches it firmly. Clone size, where shown, is once, few, many, or a class for clones that have expanded.

d_call: TRBD2; j_call: TRBJ2-3; clone_size: -; v_call: TRBV5-1; cdr3_aa: CASSFTGTSGRSTDTQYF; cdr3_nt: TGCGCCAGCAGCTTTACCGGGACTAGCGGGAGAAGCACAGATACGCAGTATTTT
d_call: TRBD1; j_call: TRBJ2-2; clone_size: -; v_call: TRBV4-1; cdr3_aa: CASSPTGVANTGELFF; cdr3_nt: TGCGCCAGCAGCCCAACAGGGGTAGCGAACACCGGGGAGCTGTTTTTT
d_call: TRBD1; j_call: TRBJ1-3; clone_size: -; v_call: TRBV7-9; cdr3_aa: CASSFPGTANSGNTIYF; cdr3_nt: TGTGCCAGCAGCTTTCCTGGGACAGCAAACTCTGGAAACACCATATATTTT
d_call: TRBD2; j_call: TRBJ2-7; clone_size: -; v_call: TRBV30; cdr3_aa: CAWRPGLAYEQYF; cdr3_nt: TGTGCCTGGAGGCCCGGACTAGCCTACGAGCAGTACTTC
d_call: -; j_call: TRBJ1-3; clone_size: few; v_call: TRBV10-3; cdr3_aa: CAISGRGASGNTIYF; cdr3_nt: TGTGCCATCAGTGGTAGGGGTGCCTCTGGAAACACCATATATTTT
d_call: TRBD2; j_call: TRBJ2-5; clone_size: -; v_call: TRBV29-1; cdr3_aa: CSALILGSGITIGETQYF; cdr3_nt: TGCAGCGCCCTAATATTGGGTAGCGGGATCACTATCGGAGAGACCCAGTACTTC
d_call: TRBD1; j_call: TRBJ2-7; clone_size: -; v_call: TRBV15; cdr3_aa: CATSRGDRGVYEQYF; cdr3_nt: TGTGCCACCAGCAGGGGGGACAGGGGGGTATACGAGCAGTACTTC
d_call: -; j_call: TRBJ1-2; clone_size: -; v_call: TRBV6-5; cdr3_aa: CASSYVDSSYGYTF; cdr3_nt: TGTGCCAGCAGTTATGTCGACAGTTCCTATGGCTACACCTTC
d_call: TRBD1; j_call: TRBJ1-1; clone_size: -; v_call: TRBV18; cdr3_aa: CASSPQGASNTEAFF; cdr3_nt: TGTGCCAGCTCACCACAGGGGGCCTCGAACACTGAAGCTTTCTTT
d_call: TRBD1; j_call: TRBJ1-5; clone_size: -; v_call: TRBV6-6; cdr3_aa: CASSHPRDRSNQPQHF; cdr3_nt: TGTGCCAGCAGCCATCCCCGGGACAGAAGCAATCAGCCCCAGCATTTT
d_call: TRBD1; j_call: TRBJ1-6; clone_size: once; v_call: TRBV6-4; cdr3_aa: CASSVGDRGQPLHF; cdr3_nt: TGTGCCAGCAGTGTCGGAGACAGGGGCCAACCCCTCCACTTT
d_call: -; j_call: TRBJ1-1; clone_size: -; v_call: TRBV9; cdr3_aa: CASSVAVAASTEAFF; cdr3_nt: TGTGCCAGCAGCGTAGCTGTCGCGGCGTCCACTGAAGCTTTCTTT
d_call: -; j_call: TRBJ1-1; clone_size: -; v_call: TRBV9; cdr3_aa: CASSVGFRGTEAFF; cdr3_nt: TGTGCCAGCAGCGTAGGTTTTAGGGGGACTGAAGCTTTCTTT
d_call: -; j_call: TRBJ1-1; clone_size: -; v_call: TRBV29-1; cdr3_aa: CSVWGGQNTEAFF; cdr3_nt: TGCAGCGTTTGGGGAGGACAGAACACTGAAGCTTTCTTT
d_call: TRBD1; j_call: TRBJ2-7; clone_size: -; v_call: TRBV5-6; cdr3_aa: CASSFTGVTGEQYF; cdr3_nt: TGTGCCAGCAGCTTTACAGGGGTAACGGGCGAGCAGTACTTC
d_call: TRBD1; j_call: TRBJ1-2; clone_size: -; v_call: TRBV18; cdr3_aa: CASSPRDRAGYTF; cdr3_nt: TGTGCCAGCTCACCACGCGACAGGGCTGGCTACACCTTC
d_call: TRBD2; j_call: TRBJ2-7; clone_size: -; v_call: TRBV10-3; cdr3_aa: CAISESTSGGSYEQYF; cdr3_nt: TGTGCCATCAGTGAGTCGACTAGCGGGGGCTCCTACGAGCAGTACTTC
d_call: -; j_call: TRBJ1-1; clone_size: -; v_call: TRBV9; cdr3_aa: CASSVIQVDEAFF; cdr3_nt: TGTGCCAGCAGCGTAATACAGGTCGATGAAGCTTTCTTT
d_call: TRBD1; j_call: TRBJ2-1; clone_size: -; v_call: TRBV6-5; cdr3_aa: CASSYSGQGYNEQFF; cdr3_nt: TGTGCCAGCAGTTACTCGGGACAGGGTTACAATGAGCAGTTCTTC
d_call: TRBD1; j_call: TRBJ2-7; clone_size: -; v_call: TRBV2; cdr3_aa: CASRVGQGHEQYF; cdr3_nt: TGTGCCAGCAGGGTAGGACAGGGCCACGAGCAGTACTTC
d_call: -; j_call: TRBJ1-1; clone_size: -; v_call: TRBV19; cdr3_aa: CASIQTGWNTEAFF; cdr3_nt: TGTGCCAGTATTCAAACGGGGTGGAACACTGAAGCTTTCTTT
d_call: -; j_call: TRBJ1-1; clone_size: -; v_call: TRBV6-5; cdr3_aa: CASSYSDPGESEAFF; cdr3_nt: TGTGCCAGCAGTTACTCGGACCCAGGGGAGTCTGAAGCTTTCTTT
d_call: -; j_call: TRBJ1-2; clone_size: -; v_call: TRBV19; cdr3_aa: CASTFDVQGNNYGYTF; cdr3_nt: TGTGCCAGTACCTTTGATGTACAGGGAAACAACTATGGCTACACCTTC
d_call: TRBD1; j_call: TRBJ1-4; clone_size: -; v_call: TRBV7-9; cdr3_aa: CASSVTGVGEKLFF; cdr3_nt: TGTGCCAGCAGCGTCACAGGGGTGGGTGAAAAACTGTTTTTT
d_call: TRBD1; j_call: TRBJ1-1; clone_size: -; v_call: TRBV9; cdr3_aa: CASSPTGQGVPEAFF; cdr3_nt: TGTGCCAGCAGCCCCACCGGACAGGGGGTCCCTGAAGCTTTCTTT
d_call: -; j_call: TRBJ1-1; clone_size: -; v_call: TRBV4-1; cdr3_aa: CASSLHGGPEAFF; cdr3_nt: TGCGCCAGCAGCTTACACGGGGGACCTGAAGCTTTCTTT
d_call: -; j_call: TRBJ1-1; clone_size: -; v_call: TRBV18; cdr3_aa: CASSPLVAAGTEAFF; cdr3_nt: TGTGCCAGCTCACCATTAGTAGCAGCGGGCACTGAAGCTTTCTTT